The 5 T cell receptor beta chains below were found in one sample sequenced in a study of OX40 agonist ivuxolimab in advanced cancers. Using immunoSEQ multiplex PCR, the repertoire was profiled, and TCRdb retains in-frame clones only, with some absent. Counted here are about 100,000 clones, under 95% occurring once; the ten biggest clones make up 0.71%. The sample consisted of CD4+ or CD8+ T cells sorted from blood, taken in a trial of the OX40 agonist ivuxolimab. These receptor sequences come from an adult with an advanced solid tumor such as melanoma, head and neck, liver or kidney cancer.

The rearrangement links TRBV5-4 to TRBJ1-1; D is possibly TRBD1 (5 bases). With 2 bases removed from V and 1 base from J, the gap between germline ends came to 18 bases. The CDR3 is 17 amino acids. Per germline, CDR1 SGHNT and CDR2 YYREEE (reference sequence). The DNA for the CDR3 is TGTGCCAGCAGCTTAATGGCTTATGGGGGTAAGAACACTGAAGCTTTCTTT. It codes for CASSLMAYGGKNTEAFF.

This clone has just one count. The V gene is TRBV7-2, the J gene TRBJ2-7; 8 bases are a match to TRBD1. Germline CDR1 SGHTA, CDR2 FQGNSA. The trim removed 5 bases at V and 2 bases at J, leaving 5 bases unmatched. The CDR3 sequence is 14 residues long. The DNA of the CDR3 is TGTGCCAGCAGCGACCGGGACAGGACCTACGAGCAGTACTTC. Encoded protein: CASSDRDRTYEQYF.

The CDR3 loop reads CASSSDWAGELFF. The DNA for the CDR3 is TGTGCCAGCAGCTCCGACTGGGCCGGGGAGCTGTTTTTT. J is TRBJ2-2 and V is TRBV7-2, with no clear D. CDR3 size: 13 residues. V lost 4 bases and J 6 bases, leaving 9 bases between the germline ends. CDR1 is SGHTA, CDR2 FQGNSA, per germline.

V usage is TRBV6-4 and J usage is TRBJ2-2; 9 bases are a match to TRBD1. V gave up 5 bases and J gave up 4 bases; unmatched junction bases: 5. This CDR3 has 15 residues. Germline V lookup: CDR1 MRHNA, CDR2 SNTAGT. The CDR3 DNA sequence: TGTGCCAGCAGTTTACAGGGGGCAGCCACCGGGGAGCTGTTTTTT. Translating it yields CASSLQGAATGELFF.

The rearrangement uses TRBV18 and TRBJ2-2; 10 bases are a match to TRBD1. Germline lookup yields CDR1 KGHSH and CDR2 LQKENI. V lost 5 bases, J lost 2 bases, and 5 bases stayed unmatched. The CDR3 is 16 amino acids. The DNA of the CDR3 is TGTGCCAGCTCAACGACAGGGGGCTACAACACCGGGGAGCTGTTTTTT. Translating gives CASSTTGGYNTGELFF. Combining the CDR3 with reference TRBV18 and TRBJ2-2 gives the whole variable domain NAGVMQNPRHLVRRRGQEARLRCSPMKGHSHVYWYRQLPEEGLKFMVYLQKENIIDESGMPKERFSAEFPKEGPSILRIQQVVRGDSAAYFCASSTTGGYNTGELFFGEGSRLTVL.